This is a list of T cell receptor beta chains from one sample in a study of blood T cell repertoires in COVID-19. TCRdb's table, derived via immunoSEQ multiplex PCR, lists solely in-frame clones and lacks some. Of roughly 330,000 clones in the sample, 87% were seen once. The sequenced sample consisted of PBMCs or T cells enriched from blood (not recorded which). The receptors shown here come from a woman aged 25 to 39 who had recovered from COVID-19. The CDR3 runs from the conserved cysteine through the conserved F or W. The D gene is left open where the match is weak. Only part of the rows carry a size: once, few, many, or a class if the clone is expanded.

V gene	J gene	clone size	D gene	CDR3 DNA	CDR3 protein
TRBV10-3	TRBJ1-1	few	TRBD1	TGTGCCATCAGTGACGCCCGGACAGGGGAGGGTCACACTGAAGCTTTCTTT	CAISDARTGEGHTEAFF
TRBV29-1	TRBJ2-1	.	.	TGCAGCGTTTTTTCCGAGTTTTTCAATGAGCAGTTCTTC	CSVFSEFFNEQFF
TRBV28	TRBJ1-2	.	.	TGTGCCAGCAGTCGATTCGACACAGGGTGGACTAACTATGGCTACACCTTC	CASSRFDTGWTNYGYTF
TRBV18	TRBJ1-1	once	.	TGTGCCAGCTCATCGGACATTTTTTTGGCTTTCTTT	CASSSDIFLAFF
TRBV4-2	TRBJ2-3	.	.	TGTGCCAGCAGCCACCCGGGAGATACGCAGTATTTT	CASSHPGDTQYF
TRBV19	TRBJ2-5	.	TRBD2	TGTGCCAGTAGTATAGATACCCCCGGACTAGCGGGGGGGAAACAAGAGACCCAGTACTTC	CASSIDTPGLAGGKQETQYF
TRBV5-1	TRBJ1-4	.	.	TGCGCCAGCAGCTTGGCCCTTACGGGGGCAACTAATGAAAAACTGTTTTTT	CASSLALTGATNEKLFF
TRBV15	TRBJ2-7	.	.	TGTGCCACCAGCGAGGGTGGCAGGTTCGGGTACGAGCAGTACTTC	CATSEGGRFGYEQYF
TRBV19	TRBJ1-5	once	.	TGTGCCAGTAGTATTCCGGATCAGCCCCAGCATTTT	CASSIPDQPQHF
TRBV19	TRBJ2-3	.	TRBD1	TGTGCCAGTAGTATAGATCCCGACAGGGGCCCCACAGATACGCAGTATTTT	CASSIDPDRGPTDTQYF
TRBV19	TRBJ2-5	once	TRBD1	TGTGCCAGTAGTATAGTGTTCAGGGGGTACCAAGAGACCCAGTACTTC	CASSIVFRGYQETQYF
TRBV7-3	TRBJ1-1	.	.	TGTGCCAGCAGCCTGGACCTAAGGGGTGAAGCTTTCTTT	CASSLDLRGEAFF
TRBV12-5	TRBJ1-2	.	TRBD1	TGTGCTAGTGGTTTGGTACCGGGACAGGGGGTTCTCCATGGCTACACCTTC	CASGLVPGQGVLHGYTF
TRBV7-3	TRBJ2-7	.	TRBD2	TGTGCCAGCAGCCCCTTCCCCGGGGGGAACTCCTACGAGCAGTACTTC	CASSPFPGGNSYEQYF
TRBV7-9	TRBJ1-4	once	.	TGTGCCAGCAGCTCATTGCTCCCGACAGTACCGTTTTTT	CASSSLLPTVPFF
TRBV5-1	TRBJ2-7	.	.	TGCGCCAGCAGCTTGGACAACAGGGTGCAGGATGGGAGCTCCTACGAGCAGTACTTC	CASSLDNRVQDGSSYEQYF
TRBV11-2	TRBJ2-6	.	.	TGTGCCAGCAGCCGCAGCGCTTCTGGGGCCAACGTCCTGACTTTC	CASSRSASGANVLTF
TRBV6-1	TRBJ2-7	.	.	TGTGCCAGCAGTGATCAGGGGCCGAAGCAGTACTTC	CASSDQGPKQYF
TRBV28	TRBJ1-3	.	TRBD1	TGTGCCAGCAATCGACAGGGGGCGATAGGAAACACCATATATTTT	CASNRQGAIGNTIYF
TRBV18	TRBJ2-5	once	.	TGTGCCAGCTCACCAGGCCGGGGAGAGACCCAGTACTTC	CASSPGRGETQYF
TRBV20-1	TRBJ1-2	.	.	TGCGGACGGGGACACAACTATGGCTACACCTTC	CGRGHNYGYTF
TRBV5-4	TRBJ1-1	.	.	TGTGCCAGCAGCTTGGGGACAGTCGGGTCGGTAACTTTCTTT	CASSLGTVGSVTFF
TRBV29-1	TRBJ2-2	.	TRBD1	TGCAGCGTGGGGGACAGGGAGAACACCGGGGAGCTGTTTTTT	CSVGDRENTGELFF
TRBV6-9	TRBJ2-5	once	TRBD2	TGTGCCAGCAGTTACCGAAGTCTAGCGGGGGGGCGATCGGAGACCCAGTACTTC	CASSYRSLAGGRSETQYF
TRBV19	TRBJ2-7	.	.	TGTGCCAGTAGTATCCTCCGGGAAAAATCCTACGAGCAGTACTTC	CASSILREKSYEQYF
TRBV12-5	TRBJ1-5	.	.	TGTGCTAGTGGTTTTGCCGGTAGCAATCAGCCCCAGCATTTT	CASGFAGSNQPQHF
TRBV27	TRBJ2-2	once	.	TGTGCCAGCTGGTATGGCGGGGCCAACTTCGGGGAGCTGTTTTTT	CASWYGGANFGELFF
TRBV19	TRBJ1-5	.	.	TGTGCCAGTAGTATGAGGGTAGGGGGGGATCAGCCCCAGCATTTT	CASSMRVGGDQPQHF
TRBV28	TRBJ1-1	.	.	TGTGCCAGCAGTTCTGGGTATGGCAGGAAGACTGAAGCTTTCTTT	CASSSGYGRKTEAFF
TRBV28	TRBJ2-6	.	TRBD1	TGTGCCTCATACTCCCCGACAGGGGGACACCCTGGGGCCAACGTCCTGACTTTC	CASYSPTGGHPGANVLTF
TRBV7-8	TRBJ1-4	.	.	TGTGCCAGCAGCCCCCGCGGCGGACAACCTAATGAAAAACTGTTTTTT	CASSPRGGQPNEKLFF
TRBV5-1	TRBJ1-2	once	.	TGCGCCAGCAGCTTGGCCCCAATTACAGGGAACTATGGCTACACCTTC	CASSLAPITGNYGYTF
TRBV18	TRBJ1-1	.	.	TGTGCCAGCTCACCACCCAGCCAAGGGGGTGGGGAAGCTTTCTTT	CASSPPSQGGGEAFF
TRBV28	TRBJ1-1	.	.	TGTGCCAGCACCGGGGGGAACACTGAAGCTTTCTTT	CASTGGNTEAFF
TRBV19	TRBJ1-1	.	TRBD1	TGTGCCAGTAGGCGAATTCGGGACAGGGAAAATCCAACTCTAGAAGCTTTCTTT	CASRRIRDRENPTLEAFF
TRBV2	TRBJ2-7	.	.	TGTGCCAGCAGTTCGGAGCAAGACGAGCAGTACTTC	CASSSEQDEQYF
TRBV5-1	TRBJ1-4	.	.	TGCGCCAGCAGCATCGTGCAGGGTAATGAAAAACTGTTTTTT	CASSIVQGNEKLFF
TRBV6-2/TRBV6-3	TRBJ1-5	.	.	TGTGCCAGCAGTTACGATTCATGGGCCGGACAGCCCCAGCATTTT	CASSYDSWAGQPQHF
TRBV9	TRBJ1-2	.	.	TGTGCCAGCAGCGCCGCGTATGTCGGTAACTATGGCTACACCTTC	CASSAAYVGNYGYTF
TRBV6-5	TRBJ1-2	once	.	TGTGCCAGCAGTTACTCAGGGGAGGGCTATGGCTACACCTTC	CASSYSGEGYGYTF
TRBV2	TRBJ1-2	.	.	TGTGCCAGCAGTGAGAATAGGGAGGGCTACACCTTC	CASSENREGYTF
TRBV4-2	TRBJ2-3	once	.	TGTGCCAGCAGCCAGGGGGCCTCAGATACGCAGTATTTT	CASSQGASDTQYF
TRBV5-1	TRBJ1-2	.	.	TGCGCCAGCAGCCAAGAGACGGGGATTTATGGCTACACCTTC	CASSQETGIYGYTF
TRBV7-9	TRBJ1-1	.	.	TGTGCCAGCAGCTTAATAACTCGAGGCAGGGGTAACACTGAAGCTTTCTTT	CASSLITRGRGNTEAFF
TRBV18	TRBJ1-1	.	.	TGTGCCAGCTCACCACGGGGCGATGGGGAAGCTTTCTTT	CASSPRGDGEAFF
TRBV6-5	TRBJ1-5	.	.	TGTGCCAGCAGTTACTCGATCCAGGGCGATCAGCCCCAGCATTTT	CASSYSIQGDQPQHF
TRBV5-1	TRBJ1-2	.	.	TGCGCCAGCAGCTTGGAGAGGGGGTCTTATGGCTACACCTTC	CASSLERGSYGYTF
TRBV19	TRBJ1-1	.	TRBD1	TGTGCCAGTAGTACCGGGACAGGGGTTGGAAACACTGAAGCTTTCTTT	CASSTGTGVGNTEAFF
TRBV20-1	TRBJ1-3	.	.	TGCAGTGCTAGAGTCTCAAACACCATATATTTT	CSARVSNTIYF
TRBV25-1	TRBJ1-2	.	.	TGTGCCAGCAGTGAATGGAAGAGAACGGGGGGCTACACCTTC	CASSEWKRTGGYTF
TRBV27	TRBJ2-2	.	.	TGTGCCAGCAGTTTGGGACTCAACACCGGGGAGCTGTTTTTT	CASSLGLNTGELFF
TRBV7-2	TRBJ1-2	once	TRBD1	TGTGCCAGCAGCTTGCAGGGGGCGTCTAACTATGGCTACACCTTC	CASSLQGASNYGYTF
TRBV5-1	TRBJ1-2	.	.	TGCGCCAGCAGTGACAGGCTGGGAATCTATGGCTACACCTTC	CASSDRLGIYGYTF